The text below deals with one T cell receptor beta chain. For TCRbeta, the library was prepared with unique molecular identifiers. In TCRdb, the PCR reads were re-called with MiXCR into one record per CDR3 protein. This table has around 480,000 distinct CDR3 sequences, roughly 33% appearing once. In germline, CDR1 is GTSNPN, CDR2 SVGIG (reference sequence). The CDR3 totals 15 residues. J gave up 4 bases and V 2 bases, and 6 bases lay outside the gene matches. The record originates from a study of T-cell reconstitution after alpha-beta-depleted transplantation in children. The material was PBMCs from the stem cell graft donor, obtained from the stem cell graft. V is TRBV30 and J is TRBJ2-3; 10 positions agree with TRBD2. The sequence was obtained from a human donor who donated a stem cell graft to a child with aplastic anemia. The DNA of the CDR3 is TGTGCCTGGAGTCCCAGCGGGAGGGCCCCAGATACGCAGTATTTT. Its translation: CAWSPSGRAPDTQYF.